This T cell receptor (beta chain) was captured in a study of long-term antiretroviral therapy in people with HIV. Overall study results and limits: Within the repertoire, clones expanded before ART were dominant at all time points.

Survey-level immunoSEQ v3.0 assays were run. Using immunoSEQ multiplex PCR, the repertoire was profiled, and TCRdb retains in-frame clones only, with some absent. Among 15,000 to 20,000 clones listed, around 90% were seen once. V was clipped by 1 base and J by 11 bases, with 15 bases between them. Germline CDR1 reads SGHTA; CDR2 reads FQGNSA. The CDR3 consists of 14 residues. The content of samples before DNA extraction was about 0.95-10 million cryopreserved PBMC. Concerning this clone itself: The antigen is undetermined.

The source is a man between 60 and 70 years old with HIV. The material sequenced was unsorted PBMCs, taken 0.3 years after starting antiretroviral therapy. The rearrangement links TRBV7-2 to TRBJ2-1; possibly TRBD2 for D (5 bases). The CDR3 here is CASSLGLAEPKQFF. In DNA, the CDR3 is TGTGCCAGCAGCTTAGGGCTAGCCGAACCCAAGCAGTTCTTC.